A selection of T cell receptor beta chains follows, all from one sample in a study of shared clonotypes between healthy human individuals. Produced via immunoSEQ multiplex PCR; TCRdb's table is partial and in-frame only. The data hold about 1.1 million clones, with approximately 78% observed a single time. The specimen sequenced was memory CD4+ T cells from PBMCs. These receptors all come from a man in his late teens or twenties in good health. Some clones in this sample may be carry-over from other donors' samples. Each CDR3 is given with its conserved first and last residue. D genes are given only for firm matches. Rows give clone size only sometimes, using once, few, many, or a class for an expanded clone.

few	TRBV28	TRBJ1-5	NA	TGTGCCAGCAGCAATCCCCGGGTGGGGGGCAATCAGCCCCAGCATTTT	CASSNPRVGGNQPQHF
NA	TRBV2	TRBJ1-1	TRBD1	TGTGCCAGCAGTGATTTCCGGGACAGGGGGGTGAGCACTGAAGCTTTCTTT	CASSDFRDRGVSTEAFF
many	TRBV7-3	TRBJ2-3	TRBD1	TGTGCCAGCAGCTTTGGGACAGGGTGGGATACGCAGTATTTT	CASSFGTGWDTQYF
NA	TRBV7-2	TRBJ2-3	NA	TGTGCCAGCAGCGTACCTGGGAGCACAGATACGCAGTATTTT	CASSVPGSTDTQYF
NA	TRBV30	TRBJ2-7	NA	TGTGCCTGGAGTGTACTGTTAAGGGTCCCCCGAAGCTCCTACGAGCAGTACTTC	CAWSVLLRVPRSSYEQYF
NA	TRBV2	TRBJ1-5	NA	TGTGCCAGCAGTGATAGCTCCGGCGGGTACCAGCCCCAGCATTTT	CASSDSSGGYQPQHF
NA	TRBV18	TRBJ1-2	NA	TGTGCCAGCTCACCGGAGACCCTCAACTATGGCTACACCTTC	CASSPETLNYGYTF
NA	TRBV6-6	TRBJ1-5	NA	TGTGCCAGCGGGGACCGGGGCAATCAGCCCCAGCATTTT	CASGDRGNQPQHF
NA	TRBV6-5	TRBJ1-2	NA	TGTGCCAGCAGTTACAGTTCGGGAAGGGCCAACTATGGCTACACCTTC	CASSYSSGRANYGYTF
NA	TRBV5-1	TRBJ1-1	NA	TGCGCCAGCAGCTTGAGCTCAGCCCAGAACACTGAAGCTTTCTTT	CASSLSSAQNTEAFF
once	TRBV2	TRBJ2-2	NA	TGTGCCAGCAGTGAACAGGGGCTGATCGGGGAGCTGTTTTTT	CASSEQGLIGELFF
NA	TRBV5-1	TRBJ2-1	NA	TGCGCCAGCAGCCTAGGGACGGGCAATGAGCAGTTCTTC	CASSLGTGNEQFF
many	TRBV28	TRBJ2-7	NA	TGTGCCACCAGGAGCTCCTACGAGCAGTACTTC	CATRSSYEQYF
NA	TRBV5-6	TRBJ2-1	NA	TGTGCCAGCAGCTTGATCGGGGTCCCCTACAATGAGCAGTTCTTC	CASSLIGVPYNEQFF
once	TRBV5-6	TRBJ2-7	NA	TGTGCCAGCAGCTTAGGGCCCTTGAGCTCCTACGAGCAGTACTTC	CASSLGPLSSYEQYF
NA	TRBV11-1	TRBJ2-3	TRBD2	TGTGCCAGCAGCCCCTTCGGCGCGGGAGATGCAGATACGCAGTATTTT	CASSPFGAGDADTQYF
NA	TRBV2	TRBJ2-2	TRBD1	TGTGCCACGACTTCCGGGACAGGGGAAAGTTTCGGGGAGCTGTTTTTT	CATTSGTGESFGELFF
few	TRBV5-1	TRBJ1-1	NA	TGCGCCAGCAGCCCAGCTTCAGGGTCCGTGAACACTGAAGCTTTCTTT	CASSPASGSVNTEAFF
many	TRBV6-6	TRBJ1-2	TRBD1	TGTGCCAGCAGCATCCGCGGACAGGGAAACTATGGCTACACCTTC	CASSIRGQGNYGYTF
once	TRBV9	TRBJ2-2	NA	TGTGCCAGCAGCGTCCTCGGGACAAACACCGGGGAGCTGTTTTTT	CASSVLGTNTGELFF
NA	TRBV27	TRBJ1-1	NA	TGTGCCAGCAGTTTAGCGGAAGGGATTGAAGCTTTCTTT	CASSLAEGIEAFF
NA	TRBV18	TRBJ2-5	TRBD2	TGTGCCAGCTCACGATCTCGACTAGCGGGAGGGTCGGAGACCCAGTACTTC	CASSRSRLAGGSETQYF
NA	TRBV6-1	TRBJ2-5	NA	TGTGCCAGCATTTCAGGGAAAGAGACCCAGTACTTC	CASISGKETQYF
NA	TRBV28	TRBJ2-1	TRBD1	TGTGCCAGCAGTCCGGACAGGAACAATGAGCAGTTCTTC	CASSPDRNNEQFF
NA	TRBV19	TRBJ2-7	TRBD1	TGTGCCAGTAGTACGGGACAGGGAACTCCCACCTACGAGCAGTACTTC	CASSTGQGTPTYEQYF
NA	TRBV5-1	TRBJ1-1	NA	TGCGCCAGCAGGGCCCGTCTGGAGAACACTGAAGCTTTCTTT	CASRARLENTEAFF
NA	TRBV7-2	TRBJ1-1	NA	TGTGCCAGCAGCGCCCGGGGGGCGGCCACTGAAGCTTTCTTT	CASSARGAATEAFF
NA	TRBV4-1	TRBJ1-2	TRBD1	TGCGCCAGCAGCCCGCGACAGGGGGCGACCTATGGCTACACCTTC	CASSPRQGATYGYTF
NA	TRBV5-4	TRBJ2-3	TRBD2	TGTGCCAGCAGCTACGGACTAGGGGCAGATACGCAGTATTTT	CASSYGLGADTQYF
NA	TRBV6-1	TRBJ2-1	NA	TGTGCCAGCAGTGGACGTAGCGGAGCGTACAATGAGCAGTTCTTC	CASSGRSGAYNEQFF
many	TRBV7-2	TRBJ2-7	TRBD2	TGTGCCAGCAGCCCCCTGGGGCTAGCGGGAGGGGGCGAGCAGTACTTC	CASSPLGLAGGGEQYF
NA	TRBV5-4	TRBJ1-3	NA	TGTGCCAGCAGCTTCGGGGGTGGCCAGGGGAGAAACACCATATATTTT	CASSFGGGQGRNTIYF
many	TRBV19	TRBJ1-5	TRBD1	TGTGCCAGTAGTATTTCGGGACAGGCCAATCAGCCCCAGCATTTT	CASSISGQANQPQHF
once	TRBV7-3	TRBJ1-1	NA	TGTGCCAGCAGCTTAATGCTTGGCACTGAAGCTTTCTTT	CASSLMLGTEAFF
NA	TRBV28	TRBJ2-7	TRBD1	TGTGCCAGCAGGGGAGACAGGGCCCTCGGGGAGCAGTACTTC	CASRGDRALGEQYF
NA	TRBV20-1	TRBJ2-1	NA	TGCAGTGCTAATAACTACAATGAGCAGTTCTTC	CSANNYNEQFF
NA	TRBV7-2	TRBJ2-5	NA	TGTGCCAGCAGACGCGCGGGGGCCCGAGAGACCCAGTACTTC	CASRRAGARETQYF
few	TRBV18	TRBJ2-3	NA	TGTGCCAGCTCACCACCGGGGGTTCAAGGGGGTTCGTATTTT	CASSPPGVQGGSYF
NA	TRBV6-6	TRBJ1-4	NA	TGTGCCAGCTTTTACAGGGTTGATGAAAAACTGTTTTTT	CASFYRVDEKLFF
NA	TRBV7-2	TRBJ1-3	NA	TGTGCCAGCAGCTTTACGGCCCTTGCCTCTGGAAACACCATATATTTT	CASSFTALASGNTIYF
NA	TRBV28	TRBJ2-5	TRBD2	TGTGCCAGCAGGTCGCTAGCGGGGACCGCGGAGACCCAGTACTTC	CASRSLAGTAETQYF
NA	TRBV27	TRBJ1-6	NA	TGTGCCAGCAGATTGGCGACCAAGAGTAATTCACCCCTCCACTTT	CASRLATKSNSPLHF
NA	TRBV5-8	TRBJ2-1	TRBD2	TGTGCCAGCAGCTTGGGGGCTTGGACGGGACTAGTCGGTAATGAGCAGTTCTTC	CASSLGAWTGLVGNEQFF
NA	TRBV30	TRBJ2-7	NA	TGTGCCTGGAGTGGGTTTAAGCGGCGATACGAGCAGTACTTC	CAWSGFKRRYEQYF
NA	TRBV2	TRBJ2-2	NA	TGTGCCAGCAGAAGAACAGGCGGGGAGCTGTTTTTT	CASRRTGGELFF
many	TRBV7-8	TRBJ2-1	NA	TGTGCCAGCAGCTTTCTCAGGGTCAATGAGCAGTTCTTC	CASSFLRVNEQFF
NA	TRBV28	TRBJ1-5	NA	TGTGCCAGCACCAACGCCCCCCGTTATCAGCCCCAGCATTTT	CASTNAPRYQPQHF
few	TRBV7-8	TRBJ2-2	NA	TGTGCCAGCAGACAAAGGGGTACCGGGGAGCTGTTTTTT	CASRQRGTGELFF
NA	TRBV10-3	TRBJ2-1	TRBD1	TGTGCCATCAGTGAAGGACAGGGGGCTATCTATGAGCAGTTCTTC	CAISEGQGAIYEQFF
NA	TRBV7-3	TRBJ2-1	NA	TGTGCCAGCAGCTCCGGACCATCGGGGTACAATGAGCAGTTCTTC	CASSSGPSGYNEQFF